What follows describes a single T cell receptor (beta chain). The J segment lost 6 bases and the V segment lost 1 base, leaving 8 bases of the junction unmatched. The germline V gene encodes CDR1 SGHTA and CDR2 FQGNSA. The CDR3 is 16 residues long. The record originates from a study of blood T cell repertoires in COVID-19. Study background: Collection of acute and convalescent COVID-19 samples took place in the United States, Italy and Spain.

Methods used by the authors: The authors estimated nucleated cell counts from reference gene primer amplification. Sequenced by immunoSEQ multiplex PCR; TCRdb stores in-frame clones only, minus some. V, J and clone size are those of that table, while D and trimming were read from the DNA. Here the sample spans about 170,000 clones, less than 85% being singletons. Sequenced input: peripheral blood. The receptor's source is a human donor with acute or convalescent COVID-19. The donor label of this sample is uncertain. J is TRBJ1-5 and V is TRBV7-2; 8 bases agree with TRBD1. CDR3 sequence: CASSLGGRGRPQPQHF. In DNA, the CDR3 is TGTGCCAGCAGCTTAGGCGGCAGGGGGCGCCCTCAGCCCCAGCATTTT.